The clone carrying this T cell receptor beta chain was picked up one time. What it binds is not known. Sequencing used immunoSEQ multiplex PCR; TCRdb keeps in-frame clones, though not all of them. The table includes approximately 89,000 clones, less than 95% detected once. The data stem from a study of T cell responses to AZD1222 COVID-19 vaccine. Study-level points and caveats: Only 5 or 6 individuals given AZD1222 were seropositive at baseline. Spike-specific TCR breadth and depth were elevated following two AZD1222 doses. Mostly white British, mostly female donors; authors suggested clonal diversity may be underestimated.

It was second doses at about 4 or about 12 weeks that were pooled. The origin of this receptor is an adult who received the AZD1222 COVID-19 vaccine. Source: peripheral blood, taken 28 days after the second AZD1222 dose.

The CDR3 sequence is CASSQASDRDNSPLHF. CDR3 sequence (DNA): TGCGCCAGCAGCCAAGCCTCGGACAGAGATAATTCACCCCTCCACTTT. This sequence joins TRBV4-3 and TRBJ1-6, with D perhaps matching TRBD1 (6 bases). Trimming left V 1 base short and J 5 bases short, with 12 bases between. CDR1 LGHNA and CDR2 YSLEER come from the germline V gene. CDR3 size: 16 residues.